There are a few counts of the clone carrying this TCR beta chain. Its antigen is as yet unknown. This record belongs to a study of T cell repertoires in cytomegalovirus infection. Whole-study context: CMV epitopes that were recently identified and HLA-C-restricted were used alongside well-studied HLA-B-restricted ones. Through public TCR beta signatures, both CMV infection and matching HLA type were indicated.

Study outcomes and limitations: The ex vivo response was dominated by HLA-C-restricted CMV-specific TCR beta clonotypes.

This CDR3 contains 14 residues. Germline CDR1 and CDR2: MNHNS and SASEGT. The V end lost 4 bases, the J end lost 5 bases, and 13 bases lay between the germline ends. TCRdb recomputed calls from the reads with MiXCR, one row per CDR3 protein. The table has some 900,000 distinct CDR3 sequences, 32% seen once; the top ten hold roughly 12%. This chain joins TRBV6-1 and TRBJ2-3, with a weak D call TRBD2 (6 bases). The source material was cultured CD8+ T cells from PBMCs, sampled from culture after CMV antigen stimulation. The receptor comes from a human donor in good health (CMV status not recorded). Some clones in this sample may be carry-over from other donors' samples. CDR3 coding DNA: TGTGCCAGCAGTGTGGGACTTACAGGAGATACGCAGTATTTT. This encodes CASSVGLTGDTQYF.